The 3 T cell receptor beta chains reported below all come from one sample, sequenced in a study of blood T cell repertoires in COVID-19. Assay: immunoSEQ multiplex PCR; the TCRdb copy retains only in-frame clones and omits some. This table holds some 260,000 clones, over 65% found once. What was sequenced was peripheral blood. The receptors here all came from a woman of 80 years or more with acute or convalescent COVID-19.

The rearrangement links TRBV2 to TRBJ1-4, with TRBD1 identical over 7 bases. CDR1 is SNHLY, CDR2 FYNNEI, per germline. The CDR3 contains 15 residues. Losses at the gene ends were 6 bases for V and 3 bases for J; bases not matched to a gene: 7. The CDR3 DNA sequence: TGTGCCAGCAGAGAGCAGGGGGTACCTAATGAAAAACTGTTTTTT. Translating it yields CASREQGVPNEKLFF.

The chain combines TRBV4-3 with TRBJ1-5, with D tentatively TRBD1 (6 bases). This CDR3 is built from 15 residues. Germline CDR1 and CDR2: LGHNA and YSLEER. V lost 0 bases and J 6 bases, leaving 12 bases between the germline ends. CDR3 loop: CASSQENQGTQPQHF. CDR3 DNA: TGCGCCAGCAGCCAAGAGAATCAGGGGACTCAGCCCCAGCATTTT.

The genes are TRBV19 and TRBJ1-5, with 9 bases matching TRBD1. CDR1 and CDR2 from the germline V gene are LNHDA and SQIVND (reference sequence). The CDR3 totals 17 residues. V was clipped by 7 bases and J by 4 bases; unmatched bases: 14. The CDR3 loop reads CASIPKTGTGSNQPQHF. For the CDR3, the DNA is TGTGCCAGTATCCCCAAGACCGGGACAGGGAGTAATCAGCCCCAGCATTTT.